One and the same sample provided the 5 T cell receptor beta chains below, sequenced in a study of blood T cells in healthy people across ages. The use of a sample-barcoded 5' primer and a J-beta primer mix characterized a second PCR of 7 to 11 cycles. Each CDR3 protein gets one entry after TCRdb re-called the 5' RACE reads with MiXCR. This sample has 800,000 to 900,000 distinct CDR3 sequences; less than 80% occur once, and the top ten carry about a quarter. The sequenced sample was blood. These receptors came from a man aged 25 to 45 in good health.

The rearrangement uses TRBV27 and TRBJ1-4; D is undetermined. CDR3 length: 14 residues. Trimming shortened V by 4 bases and J by 12 bases, and 18 bases separated the two germline ends. CDR1 is MNHEY and CDR2 is SMNVEV in the germline V gene (reference sequence). The CDR3 bases are TGTGCCAGCAGTTCGAACCGGCGGGGTGTGGAACTGTTTTTT. Its protein is CASSSNRRGVELFF.

This chain uses TRBV6-2 or TRBV6-3 with TRBJ2-7; D unclear. V shed 7 bases and J shed 2 bases, with 15 bases lying between them. The germline V gene encodes CDR1 MNHEY and CDR2 SVGEGT. The CDR3 covers 14 residues. CDR3 region: CASTSIPGAYEQYF. Written as DNA, the CDR3 is TGTGCCAGCACCTCCATTCCAGGCGCCTACGAGCAGTACTTC.

This clonotype was detected only a few times. The chain has TRBV7-9 and TRBJ1-6, with D perhaps matching TRBD1 (6 bases). With 5 bases removed from V and 6 bases from J, the gap between germline ends came to 11 bases. The CDR3 sequence is 14 residues long. The germline V gene encodes CDR1 SEHNR and CDR2 FQNEAQ (reference sequence). In DNA form, the CDR3 reads TGTGCCAGCAGCAGACGACAGGCTAATTCACCCCTCCACTTT. Translation gives CASSRRQANSPLHF.

J is TRBJ2-1 and V is TRBV20-1; D tentatively reads TRBD1 or TRBD2 (6 bases each). The V gene lost 0 bases and the J gene lost 4 bases, with 16 bases spanning the gap. This CDR3 is 16 amino acids long. Germline CDR1 and CDR2: DFQATT and SNEGSKA (reference sequence). The CDR3 region is CSARDSAGQLYNEQFF. Here the CDR3 DNA reads TGCAGTGCTAGAGACTCCGCGGGACAACTGTACAATGAGCAGTTCTTC.

This chain links TRBV6-5 with TRBJ2-1, with 9 positions matching TRBD1. In germline, CDR1 is MNHEY, CDR2 SVGAGI. The CDR3 covers 15 residues. J lost 4 bases, V lost 2 bases, and 3 bases had no gene match. This CDR3 reads CASSYGTGMYNEQFF. The CDR3 bases are TGTGCCAGCAGTTACGGGACAGGGATGTACAATGAGCAGTTCTTC.